This T cell receptor (beta chain) emerged from a study of CD8+ T cells in alopecia areata. Study-level background: Treated patients received oral tofacitinib, 5 to 10 mg twice daily. Severity in treated patients was scored by percentage of scalp area affected.

The treatment: oral pan-JAK inhibitor, 5-10 mg twice daily. Individuals with alopecia areata gave both lesional scalp punch biopsies and peripheral blood for collection. TCR sequencing used cDNA made by reverse transcription of extracted RNA. Sequencing used immunoSEQ multiplex PCR; TCRdb keeps in-frame clones, though not all of them. The data hold under 350,000 clones, with nearly 60% observed a single time. CDR1 MNHNS and CDR2 SASEGT come from the germline V gene. Trimming pared 0 bases from V and 3 bases from J, leaving 3 bases between. This CDR3 contains 12 residues. This clone was seen only a few times. Its target is unknown. General study findings and limits: Expanded CD8+ clones among the top 100, as well as scalp clonality, were significantly decreased by tofacitinib.

This receptor was taken from a human donor with alopecia areata. This material consisted of CD4+ T cells sorted from blood, taken at week 24, from a patient treated with tofacitinib. The chain carries TRBV6-1 and TRBJ2-7; D is undetermined. The CDR3 is CASSEADYEQYF. Written as DNA, the CDR3 is TGTGCCAGCAGTGAAGCCGACTACGAGCAGTACTTC.